A selection of T cell receptor beta chains follows, all from one sample in a study of blood T cell repertoires in COVID-19. Measured with immunoSEQ multiplex PCR; TCRdb has only the in-frame clones, and not every one. The profile shows more than 75,000 clones, less than 85% of them singletons. The specimen sequenced was peripheral blood. These receptors originate from a human donor in a cohort sampled during active COVID-19. Both conserved end residues are part of each CDR3.

v_gene	j_gene	CDR3aa
TRBV2	TRBJ1-2	CASSESRTGQGYGYTF
TRBV10-3	TRBJ2-2	CAISELVGLELFF
TRBV28	TRBJ2-1	CASIRDRGSDEQFF
TRBV7-2	TRBJ1-5	CASSLTGQETSNQPQHF
TRBV5-5	TRBJ1-6	CASRPRGTSYNSPLHF
TRBV19	TRBJ1-2	CASSQPRGLYYGYTF
TRBV3-1/TRBV3-2	TRBJ1-1	CASSQVTTEAFF
TRBV2	TRBJ2-7	CAKRRGGEYEQYF
TRBV5-8	TRBJ1-5	CASSFISGYNQPQHF
TRBV11-1	TRBJ2-1	CASSFGTSGYNEQFF
TRBV7-9	TRBJ1-6	CASSSGQVGGIYRSPLHF
TRBV18	TRBJ2-1	CASSHAGTRAQNEQFF
TRBV12-3/TRBV12-4	TRBJ2-3	CASLYRVSDTQYF
TRBV6-2/TRBV6-3	TRBJ1-2	CASSYTLRNYGYTF
TRBV28	TRBJ1-2	CASSSPGGSNRNLYGYTF
TRBV24-1	TRBJ2-1	CATSDLGERGGNYNEQFF
TRBV21-1	TRBJ1-1	CASSNHRDEAFF
TRBV19	TRBJ2-2	CASSVRTGELFF
TRBV3-1/TRBV3-2	TRBJ1-2	CASSHADRVGYGYTF
TRBV7-2	TRBJ2-7	CASSTQGRGYEQYF
TRBV25-1	TRBJ2-5	CASSEYGDRQETQYF
TRBV2	TRBJ2-7	CASTVAGGSYEQYF
TRBV29-1	TRBJ2-5	CSVEIWTHQETQYF
TRBV28	TRBJ2-1	CASSLLLAGGYKFF
TRBV5-6	TRBJ2-6	CASSSIRDSGANVLTF
TRBV6-5	TRBJ1-2	CASSQAPGGYTF
TRBV19	TRBJ1-5	CASSILPGPSNQPQHF
TRBV4-1	TRBJ1-3	CASSQAIYRATGNTIYF
TRBV3-1/TRBV3-2	TRBJ2-7	CASSQDSTGGEQYF
TRBV6-5	TRBJ1-1	CASSPPTGVHTEAFF
TRBV10-3	TRBJ2-7	CAISPDSFSYEQYF
TRBV5-5	TRBJ2-7	CASSLERQGYSYEQYF
TRBV7-3	TRBJ1-1	CASSLELNTEAFF
TRBV25-1	TRBJ1-1	CASSPPGTDFEAFF
TRBV15	TRBJ2-3	CATSRAKDTQYF
TRBV7-3	TRBJ2-2	CASSSRTGGNTGELFF
TRBV10-3	TRBJ2-3	CAISTGTLRTDTQYF
TRBV21-1	TRBJ2-7	CASSKISDEQYF
TRBV7-3	TRBJ2-1	CASSYRRGEQFF
TRBV5-1	TRBJ1-2	CASNGQANYGYTF
TRBV6-6	TRBJ2-1	CASSYSTYNEQFF
TRBV6-2/TRBV6-3	TRBJ2-3	CASSLTSGGTTDTQYF
TRBV5-1	TRBJ2-1	CASSLHGTGGDEQFF
TRBV18	TRBJ1-2	CASSPSIYSYTF
TRBV7-2	TRBJ2-3	CASSFFRGGTDTQYF
TRBV6-5	TRBJ1-1	CASSSYSGFNTEAFF
TRBV3-1/TRBV3-2	TRBJ1-5	CASSQGLGQPQHF
TRBV9	TRBJ1-2	CASSDIDRLGGGGYTF
TRBV21-1	TRBJ2-5	CASSKESGGINKTQYF
TRBV5-8	TRBJ2-7	CASSFGVSLTGGDEQYF
TRBV13	TRBJ1-6	CASSLSARENSPLHF
TRBV18	TRBJ2-3	CASSPGLAGGQDTQYF
TRBV3-1/TRBV3-2	TRBJ2-1	CASRPQGGSYNEQFF
TRBV7-9	TRBJ1-4	CASSLEFRGTGHGEKLFF